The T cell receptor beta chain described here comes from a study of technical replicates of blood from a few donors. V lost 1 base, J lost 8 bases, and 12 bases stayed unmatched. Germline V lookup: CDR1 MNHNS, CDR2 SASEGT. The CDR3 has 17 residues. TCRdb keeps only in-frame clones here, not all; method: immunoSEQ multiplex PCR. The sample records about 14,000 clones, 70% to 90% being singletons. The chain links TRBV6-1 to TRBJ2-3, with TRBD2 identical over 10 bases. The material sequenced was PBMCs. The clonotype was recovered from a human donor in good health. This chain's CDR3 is CASSEEVGSSGSATQYF. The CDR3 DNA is TGTGCCAGCAGTGAAGAGGTCGGCTCTAGCGGGAGTGCTACGCAGTATTTT.